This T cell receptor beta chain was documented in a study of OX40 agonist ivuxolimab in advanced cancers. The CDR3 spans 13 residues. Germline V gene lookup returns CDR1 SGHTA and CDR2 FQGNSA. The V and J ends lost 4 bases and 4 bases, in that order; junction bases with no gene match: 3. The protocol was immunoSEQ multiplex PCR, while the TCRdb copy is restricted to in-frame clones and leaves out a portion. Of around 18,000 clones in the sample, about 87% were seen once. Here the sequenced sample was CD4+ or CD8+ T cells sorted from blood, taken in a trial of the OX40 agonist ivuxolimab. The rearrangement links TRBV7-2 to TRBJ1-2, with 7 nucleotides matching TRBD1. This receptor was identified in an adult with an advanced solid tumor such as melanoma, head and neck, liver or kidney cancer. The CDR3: CASSYWDSYGYTF. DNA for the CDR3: TGTGCCAGCAGCTATTGGGACAGCTATGGCTACACCTTC.